This T cell receptor (beta chain) appears in the sequencing data of a study of cytomegalovirus exposure and HLA in healthy donors. Findings and limits, study-wide: One cluster of highly shared sequence variants probably arose as a sequencing artifact.

PCR amplification relied on 60 Vbeta primers (plus 13 Jbeta primers). Sequenced by immunoSEQ multiplex PCR; TCRdb stores in-frame clones only, minus some. The sample lists some 140,000 clones; approximately 72% were seen once. As for this clone: Its antigen remains unknown.

Unmatched junction bases numbered 11, after V lost 6 bases and J lost 5 bases. Germline V gives CDR1 MDHEN, CDR2 SYDVKM. The CDR3 totals 15 residues. The source is a man in his late teens or twenties in good health and CMV-seronegative. The rearrangement links TRBV28 to TRBJ1-2; 8 bases map to TRBD1. Specimen: PBMCs. The CDR3 DNA reads as TGTGCCAGCAGCAACTATGACAGGGGAAATTATGGCTACACCTTC. Translating it yields CASSNYDRGNYGYTF.